What follows describes a single T cell receptor (beta chain). TCRdb's copy holds only in-frame clones and misses some; the assay was immunoSEQ multiplex PCR. Of approximately 15,000 clones listed, 65% to 80% are singletons. The CDR3 is made up of 14 amino acids. Germline V gives CDR1 MNHEY, CDR2 SMNVEV (reference sequence). Trimming at V came to 3 bases and at J to 7 bases, leaving 6 bases not matched to a gene. The sample belongs to a study of somatic mutations in cytotoxic T cells in rheumatoid arthritis. V usage is TRBV27 and J usage is TRBJ2-1; 7 bases align to TRBD2. The sample consisted of CD8+ T cells sorted from blood. This TCR was recovered from an adult with rheumatoid arthritis. The CDR3 loop reads CASSFSSGGNEQFF. The DNA of the CDR3 is TGTGCCAGCAGTTTCAGCTCCGGGGGGAATGAGCAGTTCTTC.